The clone carrying this TCR beta chain was picked up a small number of times. The CDR3 spans 15 residues. Germline V lookup: CDR1 SGHRS, CDR2 YFSETQ. V was trimmed by 1 base and J by 4 bases, leaving 11 bases between them. The data originate from a study of T cells after yellow fever vaccination. For TCR, cDNA came from 5'RACE template switching, which added a universal primer site and UMIs. MiXCR, run by TCRdb on the 5' RACE reads, gives a single entry per CDR3 protein. The sample lists about 260,000 distinct CDR3 sequences; about 5% were seen once. The chain carries TRBV5-1 and TRBJ2-2; D not resolved. The receptor's source is a man between 18 and 29 years old who received the YFV17D yellow fever vaccine. Source: CD4+ T cells sorted from PBMCs, taken on the day of the yellow fever booster vaccination. CDR3: CASSLTTKSTGELFF. The DNA of the CDR3 is TGCGCCAGCAGCTTGACCACTAAATCCACCGGGGAGCTGTTTTTT.